This passage covers 3 T cell receptor beta chains from one sample sequenced in a study of beta chain features in type 1 diabetes. Since all of the isolated RNA was reverse transcribed, expressed TCRB transcripts were what got sequenced. Some clones are missing from TCRdb's copy, which holds only in-frame ones; the method was immunoSEQ multiplex PCR. The table includes about 360,000 clones, 10% to 15% detected once. Sequencing was done on a sample of naive CD4+ T cells from blood. Receptors were obtained from a man between 18 and 35 years old in good health.

This clone appeared a few times. The J gene is TRBJ2-1, the V gene TRBV19; 8 nucleotides agree with TRBD2. Germline values: CDR1 LNHDA, CDR2 SQIVND (reference sequence). This CDR3 has 15 residues. Trimming took 0 bases from V and 9 from J; bases not matched to a gene: 7. The CDR3: CASSIEGLGYGEQFF. The CDR3 DNA reads TGTGCCAGTAGTATAGAGGGACTAGGCTATGGTGAGCAGTTCTTC.

This clone has just a few counts. The J gene is TRBJ2-5, the V gene TRBV2; D not resolved. The J call may not be correct, given that the DNA end is closer to TRBJ2-7. Per the germline V gene, CDR1 is SNHLY and CDR2 is FYNNEI. This CDR3 has 10 amino acids. CDR3 nucleotides: TGTGCCAGCAGTTACTACGAGCAGTACTTC. Translated: CASSYYEQYF.

CDR3 DNA: TGTGCCAGCAGTTTATCGGGACAGTACAATGAGCAGTTCTTC. Its translation: CASSLSGQYNEQFF. The chain links TRBV28 to TRBJ2-1; 7 bases map to TRBD1. Per the germline V gene, CDR1 is MDHEN and CDR2 is SYDVKM. The CDR3 consists of 14 residues. J lost 4 bases, V lost 1 base, and 1 base had no gene match.